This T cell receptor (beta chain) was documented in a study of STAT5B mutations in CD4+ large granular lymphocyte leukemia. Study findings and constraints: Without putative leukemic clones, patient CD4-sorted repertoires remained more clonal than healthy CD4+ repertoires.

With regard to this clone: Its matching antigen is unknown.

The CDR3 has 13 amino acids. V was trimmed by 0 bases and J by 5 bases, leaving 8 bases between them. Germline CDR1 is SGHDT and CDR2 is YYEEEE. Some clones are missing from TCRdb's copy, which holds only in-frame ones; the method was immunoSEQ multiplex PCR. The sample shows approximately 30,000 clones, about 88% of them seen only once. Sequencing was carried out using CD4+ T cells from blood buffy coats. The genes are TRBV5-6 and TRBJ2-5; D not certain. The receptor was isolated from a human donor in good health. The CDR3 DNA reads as TGTGCCAGCAGCTTGGCCACTAAGGAGACCCAGTACTTC. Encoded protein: CASSLATKETQYF.